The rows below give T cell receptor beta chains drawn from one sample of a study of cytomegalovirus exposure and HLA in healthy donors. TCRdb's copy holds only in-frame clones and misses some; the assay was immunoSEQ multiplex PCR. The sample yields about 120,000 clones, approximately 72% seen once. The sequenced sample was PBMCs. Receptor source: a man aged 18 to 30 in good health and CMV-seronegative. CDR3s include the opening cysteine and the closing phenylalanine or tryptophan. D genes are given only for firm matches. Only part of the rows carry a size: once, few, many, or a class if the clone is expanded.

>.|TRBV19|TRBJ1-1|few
TGTGCCAGTAGTAGAAGAGTCTCTCCGGCAGGGCGCACTGAAGCTTTCTTT
CASSRRVSPAGRTEAFF
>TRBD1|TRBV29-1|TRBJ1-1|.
TGCAGCGTGGGGGGACAGGTGCGCACTGAAGCTTTCTTT
CSVGGQVRTEAFF
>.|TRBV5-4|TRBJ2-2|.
TGTGCCAGCAGCTTCCAACAGTCCTGGACCGGGGAGCTGTTTTTT
CASSFQQSWTGELFF
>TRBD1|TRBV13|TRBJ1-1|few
TGTGCCAGCACCAAAACCGGGACAGGAAGGAACACTGAAGCTTTCTTT
CASTKTGTGRNTEAFF
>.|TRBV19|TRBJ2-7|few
TGTGCCAGTAGTATCGGTTCTGTACACGAGCAGTACTTC
CASSIGSVHEQYF
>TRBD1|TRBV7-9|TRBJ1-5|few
TGTGCCAGCAGCTTCGGGACAGGCAATCAGCCCCAGCATTTT
CASSFGTGNQPQHF
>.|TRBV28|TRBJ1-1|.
TGTGCCAGCAGTTTAGGGTACGGGACTGAAGCTTTCTTT
CASSLGYGTEAFF
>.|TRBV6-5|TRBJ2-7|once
TGTGCCAGCAGCCCTAGGGGGGGCGCCGAGCAGTACTTC
CASSPRGGAEQYF
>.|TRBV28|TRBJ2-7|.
TGTGCCAGCAGCCAATATCCCCGACAGTCAGAGCAGTACTTC
CASSQYPRQSEQYF
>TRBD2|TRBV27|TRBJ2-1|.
TGTGCCAGCAGTCCTCCACCGGGTCTAGCGGGCACAGATTCGGAGCAGTTCTTC
CASSPPPGLAGTDSEQFF
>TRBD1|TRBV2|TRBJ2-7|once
TGTGCCAGCAGGAGAGACAGGGGTTCCGGCGAGCAGTACTTC
CASRRDRGSGEQYF
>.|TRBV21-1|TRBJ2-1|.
TGTGCCAGCAGCAAAAGAGAGTTTACCCTCCTCACCTACAATGAGCAGTTCTTC
CASSKREFTLLTYNEQFF
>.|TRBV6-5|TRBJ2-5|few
TGTGCCAGCAGTTACCCAGGGGTGGAGACCCAGTACTTC
CASSYPGVETQYF